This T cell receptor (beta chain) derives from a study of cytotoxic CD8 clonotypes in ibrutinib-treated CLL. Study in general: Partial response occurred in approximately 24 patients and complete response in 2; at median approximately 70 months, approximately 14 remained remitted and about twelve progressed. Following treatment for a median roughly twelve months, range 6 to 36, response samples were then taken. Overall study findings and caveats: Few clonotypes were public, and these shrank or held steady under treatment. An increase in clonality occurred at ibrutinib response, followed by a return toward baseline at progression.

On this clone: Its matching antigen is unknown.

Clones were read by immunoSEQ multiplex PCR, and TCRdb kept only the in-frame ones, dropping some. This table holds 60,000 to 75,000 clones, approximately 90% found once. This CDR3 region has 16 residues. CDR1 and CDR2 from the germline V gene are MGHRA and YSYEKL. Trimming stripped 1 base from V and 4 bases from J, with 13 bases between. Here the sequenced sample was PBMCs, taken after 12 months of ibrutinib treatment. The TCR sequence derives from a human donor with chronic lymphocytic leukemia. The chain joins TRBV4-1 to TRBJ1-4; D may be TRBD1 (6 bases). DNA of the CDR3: TGCGCCAGCAGCCAAGGGACAGCTAACCTTAATGAAAAACTGTTTTTT. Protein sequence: CASSQGTANLNEKLFF.